This TCR beta chain is drawn from a study of blood T cell repertoires in COVID-19. Study details: The United States, Italy and Spain were the sources of the acute and convalescent COVID-19 samples. T cells, B-cell-depleted T cells, or PBMCs provided the cDNA or gDNA that served as material.

Trimming took 1 base from V and 0 from J, leaving 16 bases between them. The germline V gene encodes CDR1 MGHRA and CDR2 YSYEKL. CDR3 size: 18 residues. As processed by the authors: The authors estimated nucleated cell counts from reference gene primer amplification. Repertoires were generated with immunoSEQ multiplex PCR, while TCRdb's copy carries only in-frame clones and drops some. The V and J calls and clone size come from that table; D and trimming were worked out from the DNA. The top ten clones hold approximately 25% of a sample with around 98,000 clones, over 70% of them seen once. The sequencing input was peripheral blood. The receptor comes from a man aged 70-80 years with acute or convalescent COVID-19. The chain carries TRBV4-1 and TRBJ2-1; D remains unclear. The CDR3 DNA is TGCGCCAGCAGCCAAGGACCCTTCGCGGAGAGCTCCTACAATGAGCAGTTCTTC. Protein: CASSQGPFAESSYNEQFF.